These T cell receptor beta chains were read from a single sample in a study of T cell repertoires in cytomegalovirus infection. Antigen specificity for these receptors is unknown. TCRdb itself ran the reads through MiXCR, one entry per CDR3 protein. Of fewer than 650,000 distinct CDR3 sequences in the sample, about 40% were seen once. Sample: cultured PBMCs, taken from culture after CMV antigen stimulation. Every receptor here comes from a human donor in good health (CMV status not recorded). Some clones in this sample may be carry-over from other donors' samples. Each CDR3 is given with its conserved first and last residue. The D gene is left open where the match is weak. For some rows the clone size is stated as once, few or many, or as a class when expanded; others skip it.

clone_size: few; j_call: TRBJ1-1; d_call: NA; v_call: TRBV12-3/TRBV12-4; cdr3_length: 15; cdr3_nt: TGTGCCAGCTGGGAGGGGCCGGGACAGAACACTGAAGCTTTCTTT; cdr3_aa: CASWEGPGQNTEAFF
clone_size: NA; j_call: TRBJ2-5; d_call: TRBD2; v_call: TRBV5-4; cdr3_length: 17; cdr3_nt: TGTGCCAGCAGCCGAAAAGGAGGCGGGGGGGCAGGAGAGACCCAGTACTTC; cdr3_aa: CASSRKGGGGAGETQYF
clone_size: NA; j_call: TRBJ2-7; d_call: TRBD2; v_call: TRBV4-1; cdr3_length: 16; cdr3_nt: TGCGCCAGCAGCAAATTAGCGGGGGGACCCACCTACGAGCAGTACTTC; cdr3_aa: CASSKLAGGPTYEQYF
clone_size: NA; j_call: TRBJ1-3; d_call: TRBD1; v_call: TRBV20-1; cdr3_length: 16; cdr3_nt: TGCAGTGCTTATGAGGCAGGGGGCTTCTTTGGAAACACCATATATTTT; cdr3_aa: CSAYEAGGFFGNTIYF
clone_size: NA; j_call: TRBJ2-3; d_call: TRBD2; v_call: TRBV4-1; cdr3_length: 20; cdr3_nt: TGCGCCAGCAGTCCTCACGGCACTAGCGGGGGGGCTGAGAGCACAGATACGCAGTATTTT; cdr3_aa: CASSPHGTSGGAESTDTQYF
clone_size: few; j_call: TRBJ2-7; d_call: NA; v_call: TRBV6-1; cdr3_length: 14; cdr3_nt: TGTGCCAGCAGTGAAGGGCTGACCTCCTACGAGCAGTACTTC; cdr3_aa: CASSEGLTSYEQYF
clone_size: once; j_call: TRBJ2-7; d_call: NA; v_call: TRBV2; cdr3_length: 14; cdr3_nt: TGTGCCAGCTCCCAGGAGGGGAGATATGGTGGGCAGTACTTC; cdr3_aa: CASSQEGRYGGQYF
clone_size: NA; j_call: TRBJ2-5; d_call: TRBD2; v_call: TRBV12-3/TRBV12-4; cdr3_length: 15; cdr3_nt: TGTGCCAGCAGTTTGTGGCTAGCGGAGGGGGAGACCCAGTACTTC; cdr3_aa: CASSLWLAEGETQYF
clone_size: NA; j_call: TRBJ2-2; d_call: TRBD1; v_call: TRBV19; cdr3_length: 16; cdr3_nt: TGTGCCAGTAGTATATCTGGACAGGTGAACACCGGGGAGCTGTTTTTT; cdr3_aa: CASSISGQVNTGELFF
clone_size: NA; j_call: TRBJ2-3; d_call: TRBD2; v_call: TRBV12-3/TRBV12-4; cdr3_length: 14; cdr3_nt: TGTGCCAGCAGAGGACTAGTTTTGTCCGATACGCAGTATTTT; cdr3_aa: CASRGLVLSDTQYF
clone_size: NA; j_call: TRBJ2-1; d_call: NA; v_call: TRBV7-2; cdr3_length: 14; cdr3_nt: TGTGCCAGCAGCTTGCTCAGACCGGGACAAATACAGTTCTTC; cdr3_aa: CASSLLRPGQIQFF
clone_size: NA; j_call: TRBJ2-3; d_call: NA; v_call: TRBV4-1; cdr3_length: 14; cdr3_nt: TGCGCCAGCAGCCGGGGACTCCAGGACGATACGCAGTATTTT; cdr3_aa: CASSRGLQDDTQYF
clone_size: NA; j_call: TRBJ1-6; d_call: NA; v_call: TRBV27; cdr3_length: 14; cdr3_nt: TGTGCCAGCAGTGACAGGATCTATAATTCACCCCTCCACTTT; cdr3_aa: CASSDRIYNSPLHF
clone_size: NA; j_call: TRBJ1-4; d_call: TRBD1; v_call: TRBV7-8; cdr3_length: 17; cdr3_nt: TGTGCCAGCAGCTTAGCGGCACTTGTCAGGGGGGGTGAAAAACTGTTTTTT; cdr3_aa: CASSLAALVRGGEKLFF
clone_size: NA; j_call: TRBJ2-7; d_call: NA; v_call: TRBV7-2; cdr3_length: 18; cdr3_nt: TGTGCCAGCAGCTTTCGGATGAGAGGGGCGGGGACGTCCTACGAGCAGTACTTC; cdr3_aa: CASSFRMRGAGTSYEQYF
clone_size: few; j_call: TRBJ1-5; d_call: NA; v_call: TRBV7-2; cdr3_length: 14; cdr3_nt: TGTGCCAGCAGCTTATTTGGGGCTGGACAGCCCCAGCATTTT; cdr3_aa: CASSLFGAGQPQHF
clone_size: NA; j_call: TRBJ1-2; d_call: TRBD1; v_call: TRBV7-2; cdr3_length: 13; cdr3_nt: TGTGCCAGCAGCCCTACAGGGGCAAATGGCTACACCTTC; cdr3_aa: CASSPTGANGYTF
clone_size: many; j_call: TRBJ2-7; d_call: TRBD1; v_call: TRBV20-1; cdr3_length: 14; cdr3_nt: TGCAGTGCTAGAGATTTGGGACAGGCGACAAGACAGTACTTC; cdr3_aa: CSARDLGQATRQYF
clone_size: NA; j_call: TRBJ2-4; d_call: TRBD2; v_call: TRBV20-1; cdr3_length: 12; cdr3_nt: TGCAGTGCCCCCGGGGGGGGCTCCATTCAGTACTTC; cdr3_aa: CSAPGGGSIQYF
clone_size: once; j_call: TRBJ2-2; d_call: TRBD1; v_call: TRBV27; cdr3_length: 16; cdr3_nt: TGTGCCAGCAGTTTCGGGCAGGGGGCGAACACCGGGGAGCTGTTTTTT; cdr3_aa: CASSFGQGANTGELFF
clone_size: NA; j_call: TRBJ1-5; d_call: TRBD1; v_call: TRBV6-1; cdr3_length: 16; cdr3_nt: TGTGCCAGCAGTCCGAGGGTGACAGGGGACAATCAGCCCCAGCATTTT; cdr3_aa: CASSPRVTGDNQPQHF
clone_size: NA; j_call: TRBJ1-5; d_call: NA; v_call: TRBV11-3; cdr3_length: 14; cdr3_nt: TGTGCCAGCAGCTCCACTCCATCCGGGCAGCCCCAGCATTTT; cdr3_aa: CASSSTPSGQPQHF
clone_size: NA; j_call: TRBJ2-1; d_call: NA; v_call: TRBV4-1; cdr3_length: 13; cdr3_nt: TGCGCCAGCAGAAGAAGTTTGACCAATGAGCAGTTCTTC; cdr3_aa: CASRRSLTNEQFF